This TCR beta chain was recorded in a study of cytomegalovirus exposure and HLA in healthy donors. About the research overall: The 90 to 150 validation repertoires, a later analysis reported, used the same platform as the 666 first-cohort repertoires.

Assay used: immunoSEQ multiplex PCR; TCRdb lists only in-frame clones, some missing. The sample lists roughly 130,000 clones, 75% to 90% occurring once. Notes on this clone: The antigen remains unidentified.

Study-level results: The study put 150 to 200 TCR beta chains on its list as cytomegalovirus-associated. A few CMV-associated chains were confirmed in vitro to be specific for CMV antigens. While the bulk of TCR sequences proved rare, some public TCRs turned up in many donors.

Sequences were obtained from PBMCs. The clonotype was recovered from a woman aged 18 to 35 in good health and CMV-seropositive.

CDR3 nucleotides: TGTGCCAGCTCACCATCGATTGCAGGGGGCCACTGGGGCACTGAAGCTTTCTTT. Residues: CASSPSIAGGHWGTEAFF. The chain joins TRBV18 to TRBJ1-1, with TRBD1 identical over 8 bases. Germline V gives CDR1 KGHSH, CDR2 LQKENI. The junction had 15 bases not matched to a gene; V was cut back by 2 bases and J by 4 bases. This CDR3 comprises 18 residues.